This TCR beta chain was sequenced in a study of identical twins. Via MiXCR, TCRdb re-called the 5' RACE reads, giving one row per CDR3 protein. Of more than 650,000 distinct CDR3 sequences in the sample, roughly 6% were seen once. The CDR3 totals 16 residues. Per germline, CDR1 LNHDA and CDR2 SQIVND (reference sequence). V was trimmed by 1 base and J by 2 bases, leaving 13 bases between them. This clonotype was seen a few times. V is TRBV19 and J is TRBJ2-3; perhaps TRBD2 as D (6 bases). Specimen: naive T cells sorted from blood. The origin of this receptor is a man between 18 and 35 years old in good health. The chain's CDR3 is CASSIGGGRHTDTQYF. The CDR3 nucleotides are TGTGCCAGTAGTATAGGTGGAGGGAGGCACACAGATACGCAGTATTTT.